The 31 T cell receptor beta chains below all came from one sample that was sequenced in a study of T cell responses to AZD1222 COVID-19 vaccine. Clones were read by immunoSEQ multiplex PCR, and TCRdb kept only the in-frame ones, dropping some. The data show 83,000 or so clones, with roughly 90% seen just once and 6.9% held by the top ten. The sample was peripheral blood, taken 28 days after the second AZD1222 dose. Receptors originate from an adult who received the AZD1222 COVID-19 vaccine.

The chain recombines TRBV15 with TRBJ1-2, with 9 bases that match TRBD1. V trimming: 0 bases; J trimming: 5 bases; junction bases outside the gene matches: 13. Germline assignment: CDR1 LNHNV and CDR2 YYDKDF (reference sequence). This CDR3 region has 18 residues. CDR3 sequence: CATSRDSTGGLTWYGYTF. The CDR3 region has the DNA TGTGCCACCAGCAGAGATAGTACAGGGGGCTTGACGTGGTATGGCTACACCTTC.

J is TRBJ2-1 and V is TRBV27, with D possibly being TRBD2 (6 bases). CDR3 length: 16 residues. Between the trimmed V and J ends, which lost 0 bases and 6 bases, there was a span of 15 bases. Germline CDR1 and CDR2: MNHEY and SMNVEV (reference sequence). The CDR3, as DNA: TGTGCCAGCAGTTTATCAGGTGGGAGGCCCTTCAATGAGCAGTTCTTC. Translation gives CASSLSGGRPFNEQFF.

The chain couples TRBV11-2 to TRBJ2-5; 9 bases align to TRBD1. The CDR3 is made up of 13 amino acids. The V gene end was trimmed by 5 bases and the J gene end by 4 bases; junction bases not matched to a gene: 2. From germline, CDR1 is SGHAT and CDR2 FQNNGV. CDR3 sequence: CASSPDRGETQYF. As DNA, the CDR3 is TGTGCCAGCAGCCCGGACAGGGGAGAGACCCAGTACTTC.

This chain connects TRBV7-3 to TRBJ1-6, with TRBD1 as a possible D gene (5 bases). V was shortened by 5 bases and J by 6 bases, with 11 bases between the two germline ends. CDR1 SGHTA and CDR2 FQGTGA come from the germline V gene. The CDR3 extends over 14 amino acids. The CDR3 spells CASSVRGGNSPLHF. For the CDR3, the DNA is TGTGCCAGCAGCGTACGGGGGGGTAATTCACCCCTCCACTTT.

The chain joins TRBV2 to TRBJ1-2; D perhaps matches TRBD1 (5 bases). Germline loops: CDR1 SNHLY, CDR2 FYNNEI. The CDR3 totals 15 residues. V dropped 2 bases and J dropped 2 bases, with 12 bases sitting between them. The DNA for the CDR3 is TGTGCCAGCAGTGAATGGGCAGGGACCAACTATGGCTACACCTTC. The encoded protein is CASSEWAGTNYGYTF.

The chain employs TRBV6-5 and TRBJ1-2; D possibly corresponds to TRBD1 (6 bases). The CDR3 extends over 12 amino acids. V was cut by 7 bases and J by 7 bases, with 13 bases left in between. CDR1 and CDR2 (germline): MNHEY, SVGAGI. This chain's CDR3 is CASKTTGFGYTF. The CDR3 nucleotides are TGTGCCAGCAAAACCACAGGGTTTGGCTACACCTTC.

The chain uses TRBV10-1 and TRBJ2-7; no definite D call. Trimming took 0 bases from V and 1 from J, leaving 10 bases between them. The CDR3 totals 15 residues. Germline values: CDR1 WNHNN, CDR2 SYGVQD (reference sequence). Here the CDR3 DNA reads TGCGCCAGCAGTGAGTCGTTGGTCCCTTCCTACGAGCAGTACTTC. Its protein product is CASSESLVPSYEQYF.

The chain couples TRBV21-1 to TRBJ1-4; the table's D call, TRBD1, has no DNA check behind it. TRBV21-1 is classified as a pseudogene. CDR3 length: 19 residues. The CDR3 region has the DNA TGTGCCAGCAGCAAAGCGAGAGACAGGCGGACGTCAACTAATGAAAAACTGTTTTTT. It yields the protein CASSKARDRRTSTNEKLFF.

The chain recombines TRBV6-4 with TRBJ2-1; 8 nucleotides agree with TRBD2. The CDR3 is 21 amino acids. The V and J ends lost 0 bases and 4 bases, in that order; junction bases with no gene match: 20. From germline, CDR1 is MRHNA and CDR2 SNTAGT. As DNA, the CDR3 is TGTGCCAGCAGTGACTCGCCGGGGGGGTCTCTTCTAGCGGACCTTTACAATGAGCAGTTCTTC. It is translated as CASSDSPGGSLLADLYNEQFF.

The chain recombines TRBV10-1 with TRBJ2-7; D is possibly TRBD1 or TRBD2 (5 bases each). The germline CDR1 and CDR2 sequences are WNHNN and SYGVQD (reference sequence). The CDR3 totals 15 residues. The V and J ends lost 3 bases and 5 bases respectively, with 17 bases between them. The CDR3 reads CASSDSPSPGHEQYF. CDR3 bases: TGCGCCAGCAGTGATTCCCCCTCCCCGGGACACGAGCAGTACTTC.

The chain carries TRBV7-3 and TRBJ2-1; TRBD2 might be the D (5 bases). The CDR3 loop spans 15 amino acids. CDR1 and CDR2 from the germline V gene are SGHTA and FQGTGA. V was clipped by 0 bases and J by 1 base, with 7 bases between them. DNA for the CDR3: TGTGCCAGCAGCTTAACTCGGACTTCCTACAATGAGCAGTTCTTC. Its protein is CASSLTRTSYNEQFF. Using reference TRBV7-3 and TRBJ2-1 for the parts outside the CDR3, the full variable domain is GAGVSQTPSNKVTEKGKYVELRCDPISGHTALYWYRQSLGQGPEFLIYFQGTGAADDSGLPNDRFFAVRPEGSVSTLKIQRTERGDSAVYLCASSLTRTSYNEQFFGPGTRLTVL.

The genes are TRBV19 and TRBJ2-4; D call uncertain. Trimming cost V 6 bases and J 6 bases, with 6 bases left between them. The CDR3 is made up of 11 amino acids. Germline V gene lookup returns CDR1 LNHDA and CDR2 SQIVND (reference sequence). CDR3 bases: TGTGCCAGTAGCATAACAAACATTCAGTACTTC. Translated: CASSITNIQYF. Together with reference TRBV19 and TRBJ2-4, the CDR3 gives the full variable domain: DGGITQSPKYLFRKEGQNVTLSCEQNLNHDAMYWYRQDPGQGLRLIYYSQIVNDFQKGDIAEGYSVSREKKESFPLTVTSAQKNPTAFYLCASSITNIQYFGAGTRLSVL.

The chain employs TRBV5-8 and TRBJ1-5, with TRBD1 as a possible D gene (6 bases). The CDR3 runs 18 residues. The germline gives CDR1 SGHTS, CDR2 YDEGEE. Trimming left V 3 bases short and J 2 bases short, with 21 bases between. The CDR3 sequence is CASSWDRVSRQGNQPQHF. The DNA of the CDR3 is TGTGCCAGCAGCTGGGACCGGGTCTCCCGACAGGGCAATCAGCCCCAGCATTTT. Filled out from reference TRBV5-8 and TRBJ1-5, the complete variable domain reads EAGVTQSPTHLIKTRGQQATLRCSPISGHTSVYWYQQALGLGLQFLLWYDEGEERNRGNFPPRFSGRQFPNYSSELNVNALELEDSALYLCASSWDRVSRQGNQPQHFGDGTRLSIL.

The V call is TRBV3-1 (or the pseudogene TRBV3-2), the J call TRBJ2-1; 9 bases fit TRBD1. Per the germline V gene, CDR1 is LGHDT and CDR2 is YNNKEL (reference sequence). V shed 4 bases, J shed 5 bases, and the junction held 6 bases outside the gene matches. The CDR3 is 15 amino acids. The CDR3 DNA follows: TGTGCCAGCAGCCCCCACAGGGGGCGCAACAATGAGCAGTTCTTC. It codes for CASSPHRGRNNEQFF.

The DNA of the CDR3 is TGTGCCAGCAGCGAGAACACAGATACGCAGTATTTT. This gives the protein CASSENTDTQYF. The chain links TRBV9 to TRBJ2-3, with no clear D. V lost 3 bases, J lost 2 bases, and 4 bases lay in between. The CDR3 extends over 12 amino acids. Germline V gives CDR1 SGDLS, CDR2 YYNGEE.

The chain is built from TRBV28 and TRBJ1-2, with TRBD1 matching 9 bases. The germline CDR1 and CDR2 sequences are MDHEN and SYDVKM. The CDR3 contains 15 residues. V shed 6 bases and J 7 bases; nucleotides not matched to a gene: 12. The CDR3 region is CASRGTGRSVTGYTF. CDR3 DNA sequence: TGTGCCAGCAGAGGGACAGGGAGGTCGGTGACTGGCTACACCTTC.

The genes are TRBV4-1 and TRBJ2-2; 7 bases align to TRBD2. The CDR3 length is 17 residues. Germline V gene sequence: CDR1 MGHRA, CDR2 YSYEKL. V lost 3 bases and J lost 0; bases outside the gene matches: 7. CDR3 coding DNA: TGCGCCAGCAGCCAGACCTGGGCGGGAGCGAACACCGGGGAGCTGTTTTTT. It is translated as CASSQTWAGANTGELFF.

The table lists this clone with a count of one. The rearrangement links TRBV27 to TRBJ2-1; D possibly corresponds to TRBD2 (7 bases). Trimming cost V 7 bases and J 2 bases, with 12 bases left between them. Germline-derived CDR1 and CDR2 are MNHEY and SMNVEV (reference sequence). The CDR3 runs 14 residues. The CDR3 loop is CASTRGGTYNEQFF. The CDR3 DNA reads as TGTGCCAGCACCAGGGGAGGGACCTACAATGAGCAGTTCTTC.

The chain has TRBV6-2 or TRBV6-3 and TRBJ2-7; 10 nucleotides line up with TRBD2. Germline lookup yields CDR1 MNHEY and CDR2 SVGEGT. This CDR3 region has 16 residues. V lost 1 base to trimming and J lost 1 base; unmatched junction nucleotides: 4. The CDR3: CASSYWVAGGSYEQYF. CDR3 in DNA: TGTGCCAGCAGTTACTGGGTAGCGGGAGGTTCCTACGAGCAGTACTTC.

This clone was seen more than once but under ten times. CDR3 sequence reads: CATMRQGAREQYF. CDR3 DNA sequence: TGTGCCACCATGAGACAGGGGGCGCGGGAGCAGTACTTC. V usage is TRBV12-3 or TRBV12-4 and J usage is TRBJ2-7, with 10 bases that match TRBD1. V shed 10 bases, J shed 7 bases, and the junction held 10 bases outside the gene matches. The CDR3 consists of 13 residues.

This CDR3 is CASSPRTSGRVYNEQFF. CDR3 nucleotide sequence: TGTGCCAGCAGCCCCCGGACTAGCGGGAGGGTGTACAATGAGCAGTTCTTC. The rearrangement uses TRBV7-9 and TRBJ2-1; the match to TRBD2 covers 15 bases. Germline CDR1 SEHNR, CDR2 FQNEAQ (reference sequence). V dropped 5 bases and J dropped 4; count of bases not matched to a gene: 6. This CDR3 spans 17 amino acids.

V is TRBV5-1 and J is TRBJ1-1; no clear D gene. V shed 0 bases and J shed 0 bases, with 12 bases lying between them. The germline gives CDR1 SGHRS, CDR2 YFSETQ. The CDR3 consists of 16 residues. This CDR3 reads CASSLAGGGVNTEAFF. As DNA, the CDR3 is TGCGCCAGCAGCTTGGCCGGTGGTGGGGTGAACACTGAAGCTTTCTTT.

The CDR3 reads CASSQDSGDRGLAGGPWYEQFF. The DNA for the CDR3 is TGTGCCAGCAGCCAAGATTCAGGGGACAGGGGACTAGCGGGAGGGCCATGGTATGAGCAGTTCTTC. This sequence joins TRBV3-1 (or the pseudogene TRBV3-2) and TRBJ2-1; 16 bases are shared with TRBD2. Germline V gene data show CDR1 as LGHDT and CDR2 as YNNKEL (reference sequence). J gave up 8 bases and V 0 bases, and 19 bases lay outside the gene matches. The CDR3 sequence is 22 residues long.

This chain connects TRBV6-4 to TRBJ2-1; D may be TRBD2 (5 bases). The CDR3 length is 15 residues. Germline V lookup: CDR1 MRHNA, CDR2 SNTAGT. V was pared by 0 bases and J by 3 bases, with 9 bases between. The CDR3 sequence is CASSDSIGDYNEQFF. The CDR3 DNA reads TGTGCCAGCAGTGACTCTATCGGGGACTACAATGAGCAGTTCTTC.

This clone was found a few times. The chain has TRBV19 and TRBJ2-2; the match to TRBD2 covers 9 bases. CDR1 LNHDA and CDR2 SQIVND come from the germline V gene (reference sequence). Trimming at V came to 7 bases and at J to 0 bases, leaving 3 bases not matched to a gene. The CDR3 runs 15 residues. CDR3 loop: CASKRGAANTGELFF. The CDR3 nucleotides read TGTGCCAGTAAGCGGGGGGCCGCGAACACCGGGGAGCTGTTTTTT.

The CDR3 DNA follows: TGCAGCGTTGAAGGGGTACCCGGGACAGGGGGTGCGGGCTACACCTTC. It encodes CSVEGVPGTGGAGYTF. This chain links TRBV29-1 with TRBJ1-2; TRBD1 matches 11 bases. V was clipped by 1 base and J by 8 bases; unmatched bases: 12. The germline CDR1 and CDR2 sequences are SQVTM and ANQGSEA. This CDR3 region has 16 residues. Variable domain in full (rest from reference TRBV29-1 and TRBJ1-2): SAVISQKPSRDICQRGTSLTIQCQVDSQVTMMFWYRQQPGQSLTLIATANQGSEATYESGFVIDKFPISRPNLTFSTLTVSNMSPEDSSIYLCSVEGVPGTGGAGYTFGSGTRLTVV.

This chain links TRBV6-5 with TRBJ2-7; D ambiguous. Trimming cost V 2 bases and J 0 bases, with 8 bases left between them. The CDR3 totals 14 residues. CDR1 and CDR2 (germline): MNHEY, SVGAGI. DNA for the CDR3: TGTGCCAGCAGTTACCTGGCAGTCTCCTACGAGCAGTACTTC. Translated, it gives CASSYLAVSYEQYF.

This clone has just a few counts. The rearrangement links TRBV20-1 to TRBJ2-7, with D possibly being TRBD2 (6 bases). Trimming stripped 3 bases from V and 3 bases from J, with 12 bases between. This CDR3 has 13 amino acids. Germline V CDR1 and CDR2: DFQATT, SNEGSKA (reference sequence). CDR3 region: CSASGGRGYEQYF. CDR3 bases: TGCAGTGCTAGTGGGGGGAGAGGCTACGAGCAGTACTTC.

Here the CDR3 reads CASSPGGSYNEQFF. For the CDR3, the DNA is TGTGCCAGTAGTCCAGGGGGCTCCTACAATGAGCAGTTCTTC. The rearrangement joins TRBV19 to TRBJ2-1; 7 bases are a match to TRBD1. This CDR3 spans 14 amino acids. Germline V lookup: CDR1 LNHDA, CDR2 SQIVND (reference sequence). V was pared by 5 bases and J by 0 bases, with 1 base of the junction left unmatched. Using reference TRBV19 and TRBJ2-1 for the parts outside the CDR3, the full variable domain is DGGITQSPKYLFRKEGQNVTLSCEQNLNHDAMYWYRQDPGQGLRLIYYSQIVNDFQKGDIAEGYSVSREKKESFPLTVTSAQKNPTAFYLCASSPGGSYNEQFFGPGTRLTVL.

The chain combines TRBV27 with TRBJ2-2; TRBD2 might be the D (5 bases). CDR3 length: 15 residues. V was cut by 1 base and J by 2 bases, with 8 bases left in between. Germline V lookup: CDR1 MNHEY, CDR2 SMNVEV (reference sequence). CDR3 protein: CASSLFGGNTGELFF. CDR3 nucleotides: TGTGCCAGCAGTTTATTCGGAGGAAACACCGGGGAGCTGTTTTTT.

V is TRBV24-1 and J is TRBJ2-2; 8 bases are shared with TRBD2. J lost 5 bases, V lost 4 bases, and 8 bases had no gene match. Germline V gene sequence: CDR1 KGHDR, CDR2 SFDVKD. The CDR3 covers 16 residues. CDR3 bases: TGTGCCACCAGTGACCGGGAGGGGAGAGAGACCGGGGAGCTGTTTTTT. Protein sequence: CATSDREGRETGELFF.